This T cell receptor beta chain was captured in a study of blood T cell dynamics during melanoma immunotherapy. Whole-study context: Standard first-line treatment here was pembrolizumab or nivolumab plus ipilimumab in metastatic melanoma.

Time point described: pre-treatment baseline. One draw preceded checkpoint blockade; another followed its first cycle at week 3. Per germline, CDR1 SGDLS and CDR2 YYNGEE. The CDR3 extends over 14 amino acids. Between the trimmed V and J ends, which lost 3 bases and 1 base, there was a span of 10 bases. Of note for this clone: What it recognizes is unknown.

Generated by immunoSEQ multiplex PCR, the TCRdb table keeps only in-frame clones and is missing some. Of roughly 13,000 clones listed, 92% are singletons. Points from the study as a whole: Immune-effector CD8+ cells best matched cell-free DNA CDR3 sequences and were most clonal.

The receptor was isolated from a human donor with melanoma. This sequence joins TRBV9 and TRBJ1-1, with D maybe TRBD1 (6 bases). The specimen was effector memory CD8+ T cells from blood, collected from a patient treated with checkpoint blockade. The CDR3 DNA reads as TGTGCCAGCAGCGCAGGGGCCCAGAACACTGAAGCTTTCTTT. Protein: CASSAGAQNTEAFF.